These T cell receptor beta chains were read from a single sample in a study of CD8 T cells in ankylosing spondylitis. TCRdb reanalysed the 5' RACE reads using MiXCR and keeps one entry per CDR3 protein. The table lists some 840,000 distinct CDR3 sequences, about 12% of them singletons, with about 0.49% in the top ten. Sequencing used blood, either unsorted or a sorted T cell fraction (not recorded which). These receptors were taken from a male donor with ankylosing spondylitis. Each CDR3 is given with its conserved first and last residue. D genes are given only for firm matches. For some rows the clone size is stated as once, few or many, or as a class when expanded; others skip it.

V gene	clone size	J gene	D gene	CDR3 DNA	CDR3 protein
TRBV20-1	.	TRBJ2-3	TRBD2	TGCAGTGCCCCCTCCAGCGGGAGATCAGGTGGCACAGATACGCAGTATTTT	CSAPSSGRSGGTDTQYF
TRBV12-3/TRBV12-4	many	TRBJ1-1	.	TGTGCCAGCAGCCAGGATCGCGGGAGAGGCACTGAAGCTTTCTTT	CASSQDRGRGTEAFF
TRBV5-1	few	TRBJ1-4	TRBD1	TGCGCCAGCAGCAGGGACAGACAGAATGAAAAACTGTTTTTT	CASSRDRQNEKLFF
TRBV25-1	.	TRBJ1-6	TRBD1	TGTGCCAGCAGTGGCAAACAGGGGTCGTCCTATAATTCACCCCTCCACTTT	CASSGKQGSSYNSPLHF
TRBV29-1	.	TRBJ2-5	.	TGCAGCGTTGATAGGGGGAGAGGGGAGACCCAGTACTTC	CSVDRGRGETQYF
TRBV6-1	.	TRBJ2-1	.	TGTGCCAGCAGTCCAAGACTTCTTCCCCCAACTATCCCCTACAATGAGCAGTTCTTC	CASSPRLLPPTIPYNEQFF
TRBV4-2	few	TRBJ2-4	.	TGTGCCAGCAGCCTTATGGGCAGGCAAGGCGTTAAAAACATTCAGTACTTC	CASSLMGRQGVKNIQYF
TRBV6-1	few	TRBJ2-2	.	TGTGCCAGCAGTGAGGGTTATTCGAACACCGGGGAGCTGTTTTTT	CASSEGYSNTGELFF
TRBV6-1	.	TRBJ2-5	TRBD1	TGTGCCAGCACCCGGGACAGGGGAAAAGAGACCCAGTACTTC	CASTRDRGKETQYF
TRBV27	few	TRBJ2-7	TRBD1	TGTGCCAGCGGGAGACAGGGATCTGGCGAGCAGTACTTC	CASGRQGSGEQYF
TRBV6-1	few	TRBJ1-6	TRBD1	TGTGCCAGCAGCGACAGGGGATATTCACCCCTCCACTTT	CASSDRGYSPLHF
TRBV6-1	.	TRBJ2-3	.	TGTGCCACCGGACGGGACTTCACAGATACGCAGTATTTT	CATGRDFTDTQYF
TRBV6-2/TRBV6-3	.	TRBJ2-5	.	TGTGCCAGCAGTTACGACGTCTACGAGACCCAGTACTTC	CASSYDVYETQYF
TRBV3-1	few	TRBJ1-5	.	TGTGCCAGCAGCCAGGATGACGCCCGGGATCAGCCCCAGCATTTT	CASSQDDARDQPQHF
TRBV5-1	few	TRBJ2-7	.	TGCGCCAGCAGCTTGGGCTGGGGGATTCAGTACTTC	CASSLGWGIQYF
TRBV15	.	TRBJ2-3	.	TGTGCCACCAGGGAGGTCTCTAGCACAGATACGCAGTATTTT	CATREVSSTDTQYF